Below are 19 T cell receptor beta chains sequenced from a single sample in a study of T cell repertoires in cytomegalovirus infection. The antigens of these receptors remain unknown. A single record per CDR3 protein comes from TCRdb applying MiXCR to the reads. The table includes about 220,000 distinct CDR3 sequences, about 39% detected once. This specimen was CD8+ T cells from cultured PBMCs, taken from culture after CMV antigen stimulation. These receptors originate from a human donor in good health (CMV status not recorded). Some clones in this sample may be carry-over from other donors' samples.

This clonotype was picked up a small number of times. The chain links TRBV10-3 to TRBJ2-3; no reliable D call. The CDR3 is 14 amino acids. Germline CDR1 reads ENHRY; CDR2 reads SYGVKD. Trimming stripped 5 bases from V and 0 bases from J, with 9 bases between. CDR3 in amino acids: CAISQDTSTDTQYF. CDR3 in DNA: TGTGCCATCAGTCAGGATACTAGCACAGATACGCAGTATTTT.

This clonotype has more than one count but fewer than ten. This chain joins TRBV6-6 and TRBJ2-5, with 8 nucleotides matching TRBD2. This CDR3 region has 15 residues. V dropped 8 bases and J dropped 5; count of bases not matched to a gene: 13. Germline V gene lookup returns CDR1 MNHNY and CDR2 SVGAGI (reference sequence). CDR3 region: CASAKVGSGIETQYF. In DNA form, the CDR3 reads TGTGCCAGCGCTAAAGTGGGTAGCGGGATCGAGACCCAGTACTTC.

This clonotype occurred a few times. The chain is built from TRBV7-9 and TRBJ2-1, with D perhaps TRBD1 (6 bases). This CDR3 has 14 residues. V was clipped by 5 bases and J by 7 bases, with 15 bases between them. Per the germline V gene, CDR1 is SEHNR and CDR2 is FQNEAQ (reference sequence). The CDR3 DNA follows: TGTGCCAGCAGCCCGATTATGAGGGGGAATGAGCAGTTCTTC. Its protein is CASSPIMRGNEQFF.

This clonotype has just a few counts. V is TRBV7-6 and J is TRBJ1-4; maybe TRBD1 (5 bases). This CDR3 spans 15 amino acids. V was cut by 4 bases and J by 4 bases, with 13 bases left in between. Germline V gene sequence: CDR1 SGHVS, CDR2 FNYEAQ. DNA of the CDR3: TGTGCCAGCAGCTGGGACGGCGGAGATAATGAAAAACTGTTTTTT. This gives the protein CASSWDGGDNEKLFF.

This clonotype came up a few times. The V gene is TRBV7-6, the J gene TRBJ2-3; D is unresolved. Trimming pared 10 bases from V and 0 bases from J, leaving 8 bases between. The germline V gene has CDR1 SGHVS and CDR2 FNYEAQ. The length of the CDR3 is 12 residues. CDR3 in amino acids: CATQASTDTQYF. DNA for the CDR3: TGTGCCACCCAGGCAAGCACAGATACGCAGTATTTT.

This chain connects TRBV6-1 to TRBJ2-5, with 7 bases lining up with TRBD2. Germline CDR1 is MNHNS and CDR2 is SASEGT. The CDR3 is made up of 17 amino acids. V trimming: 5 bases; J trimming: 1 base; junction bases outside the gene matches: 13. The CDR3 coding sequence is TGTGCCAGCAGTAAAGTCCTCTCTAGCGGCAGCCAAGAGACCCAGTACTTC. This gives the protein CASSKVLSSGSQETQYF.

A few counts support this clonotype. The chain carries TRBV7-8 and TRBJ2-1, with D perhaps given as TRBD1 or TRBD2 (5 bases each). The V gene's germline CDR1 is SGHVS and CDR2 FQNEAQ. The germline V and J ends were trimmed by 7 bases and 8 bases, with 15 bases remaining between them. This CDR3 is built from 13 residues. As DNA, the CDR3 is TGTGCCAGCACCTCAGGGAGCAACGATGAGCAGTTCTTC. Protein product: CASTSGSNDEQFF.

The chain recombines TRBV27 with TRBJ1-2; 10 bases line up with TRBD1. Germline V CDR1 and CDR2: MNHEY, SMNVEV (reference sequence). V trimming: 3 bases; J trimming: 9 bases; junction bases outside the gene matches: 10. The CDR3 runs to 15 residues. CDR3 DNA: TGTGCCAGCAGTTTTGGGGACAGGGGACTCGGGAGCTACACCTTC. Protein: CASSFGDRGLGSYTF.

V gene TRBV7-4 combines with J gene TRBJ1-2; perhaps TRBD1 as D (5 bases). Per germline, CDR1 SGHVT and CDR2 SQSDAQ. This CDR3 has 17 residues. V was cut by 5 bases and J by 5 bases, with 24 bases left in between. CDR3: CASSPTNDIGDGYGYTF. The CDR3 DNA is TGTGCCAGCAGCCCAACGAACGACATAGGGGATGGATATGGCTACACCTTC.

The CDR3 loop is CASRYLALSYEQYF. Written as DNA, the CDR3 is TGTGCCAGCAGGTATCTAGCGCTCTCCTACGAGCAGTACTTC. The chain recombines TRBV28 with TRBJ2-7, with TRBD2 as a possible D gene (6 bases). V was cut by 6 bases and J by 0 bases, with 12 bases left in between. The germline V gene encodes CDR1 MDHEN and CDR2 SYDVKM. The CDR3 loop spans 14 amino acids.

The chain carries TRBV4-1 and TRBJ1-3; 9 bases align to TRBD1. CDR1 is MGHRA and CDR2 is YSYEKL in the germline V gene. The CDR3 sequence is 15 residues long. V was pared by 7 bases and J by 4 bases, with 8 bases of the junction left unmatched. The CDR3 region is CASTSGQGRGNTIYF. The DNA of the CDR3 is TGCGCCAGCACCTCCGGACAGGGGCGAGGAAACACCATATATTTT.

To note about this clonotype: A junction boundary mismatches the germline segment, possibly from a read error. This sequence joins TRBV7-7 and TRBJ2-1, with 11 bases identical to TRBD2. The CDR3 is 18 amino acids. Germline V gives CDR1 SSHAT, CDR2 FNYEAQ (reference sequence). CDR3 DNA: TGTGCTAGCAGCTTGGGGACTAGCGGCGCACCTTCGGTCAATGAGCAGTTCTTC. Translated, it gives CASSLGTSGAPSVNEQFF.

This clonotype was recorded a few times. CDR3 DNA sequence: TGTGCCAGCCGTAGGGGGGGTGGGTCGCATGAGCAGTTCTTC. Its protein product is CASRRGGGSHEQFF. V usage is TRBV27 and J usage is TRBJ2-1; tentatively, D is TRBD2 (7 bases). V lost 8 bases to trimming and J lost 8 bases, with 19 bases between them. The CDR3 has 14 residues. Germline CDR1 reads MNHEY; CDR2 reads SMNVEV (reference sequence).

This clonotype was seen more than once but under ten times. The V and J genes are TRBV12-3 or TRBV12-4 and TRBJ2-1; the match to TRBD2 covers 10 bases. This CDR3 spans 17 amino acids. V shed 3 bases, J shed 0 bases, and the junction held 5 bases outside the gene matches. CDR3 in DNA: TGTGCCAGCAGTTTCTGGTCTAGCGGGAGCTCCTACAATGAGCAGTTCTTC. Translated: CASSFWSSGSSYNEQFF.

The chain combines TRBV7-9 with TRBJ2-3; TRBD2 is a possible D gene (6 bases). V lost 2 bases and J 1 base, leaving 16 bases between the germline ends. This CDR3 contains 17 residues. The V gene's germline CDR1 is SEHNR and CDR2 FQNEAQ (reference sequence). For the CDR3, the DNA is TGTGCCAGCAGCTTACCCTCGGTATCGGGAGGCACAGATACGCAGTATTTT. It codes for CASSLPSVSGGTDTQYF.

The V call is TRBV20-1, the J call TRBJ2-7; 8 bases fit TRBD2. The CDR3 is 15 residues long. V shed 6 bases and J 2 bases; nucleotides not matched to a gene: 12. The V gene's germline CDR1 is DFQATT and CDR2 SNEGSKA (reference sequence). CDR3 loop: CSAHGLGGGPYEQYF. The CDR3 DNA reads as TGCAGTGCCCACGGTCTCGGGGGGGGGCCCTACGAGCAGTACTTC.

CDR3 protein: CASSQTSGLYNEQFF. In DNA form, the CDR3 reads TGTGCCAGCAGCCAGACTAGCGGTTTATACAATGAGCAGTTCTTC. This sequence joins TRBV27 and TRBJ2-1, with 9 bases that match TRBD2. There are 15 residues in the CDR3. Germline lookup yields CDR1 MNHEY and CDR2 SMNVEV (reference sequence). V was clipped by 6 bases and J by 4 bases; unmatched bases: 7.

This rearrangement joins TRBV28 to TRBJ2-3; TRBD2 aligns across 10 bases. The germline gives CDR1 MDHEN, CDR2 SYDVKM. This CDR3 spans 20 amino acids. V was clipped by 3 bases and J by 1 base; unmatched bases: 16. In DNA form, the CDR3 reads TGTGCCAGCAGTTTCTTGGTCGGGAGTGAGGGGACTAGCGGCACAGATACGCAGTATTTT. It encodes CASSFLVGSEGTSGTDTQYF.

The CDR3: CASSPQTSGTGNEQFF. The CDR3 DNA reads as TGCGCCAGCAGCCCCCAGACTAGCGGGACTGGAAATGAGCAGTTCTTC. The V gene is TRBV4-1, the J gene TRBJ2-1; TRBD2 agrees at 11 bases. Germline values: CDR1 MGHRA, CDR2 YSYEKL. The CDR3 totals 16 residues. V lost 4 bases and J lost 7; bases outside the gene matches: 9.